The 6 T cell receptor beta chains below were found in one sample sequenced in a study of read filtering for tumor transcriptome and immune sequencing. The library was built from 400 ng RNA with molecular barcoded adaptors for alpha/delta and beta/gamma chains. A single record per CDR3 protein comes from TCRdb applying MiXCR to the reads. There are 50,000 to 65,000 distinct CDR3 sequences in the sample; approximately 13% occur only once, and roughly 17% lies in the top ten. Sequencing used a population of CD138-negative cells sorted from bone marrow. These receptors all come from a donor at least 40 years old with multiple myeloma.

The chain couples TRBV2 to TRBJ2-5; weak D call: TRBD1 (6 bases). The CDR3 runs 14 residues. The germline CDR1 and CDR2 sequences are SNHLY and FYNNEI. Between the trimmed V and J ends, which lost 1 base and 3 bases, there was a span of 9 bases. This CDR3 is CASSEGNREETQYF. The DNA of the CDR3 is TGTGCCAGCAGTGAAGGCAACAGGGAAGAGACCCAGTACTTC.

This clonotype was detected ten times or more. The rearrangement joins TRBV3-1 to TRBJ2-7; D call uncertain. The germline gives CDR1 LGHDT, CDR2 YNNKEL (reference sequence). The CDR3 has 13 residues. Trimming took off 1 base at V and 2 bases at J, with 6 bases between the two ends. The CDR3 sequence: CASSQVTTYEQYF. In nucleotides, the CDR3 is TGTGCCAGCAGCCAAGTAACAACCTACGAGCAGTACTTC.

This clonotype was observed at least ten times. This chain connects TRBV5-1 to TRBJ2-3; D possibly uses TRBD1 or TRBD2 (5 bases each). Looked up from germline, CDR1 is SGHRS and CDR2 is YFSETQ. V was cut by 1 base and J by 4 bases, with 22 bases left in between. There are 18 residues in the CDR3. The CDR3 DNA sequence: TGCGCCAGCAGCTTGTTTGGTTTCCGCGAGGGACCCCCAGATACGCAGTATTTT. Its protein product is CASSLFGFREGPPDTQYF. Filled out from reference TRBV5-1 and TRBJ2-3, the complete variable domain reads KAGVTQTPRYLIKTRGQQVTLSCSPISGHRSVSWYQQTPGQGLQFLFEYFSETQRNKGNFPGRFSGRQFSNSRSEMNVSTLELGDSALYLCASSLFGFREGPPDTQYFGPGTRLTVL.

This clonotype was picked up many times. This rearrangement joins TRBV5-1 to TRBJ2-1; 12 bases match TRBD2. In germline, CDR1 is SGHRS, CDR2 YFSETQ. CDR3 length: 15 amino acids. V lost 4 bases to trimming and J lost 6 bases; unmatched junction nucleotides: 5. CDR3 residues: CASSLGLAGFNEQFF. CDR3 nucleotides: TGCGCCAGCAGCCTCGGACTAGCGGGGTTCAATGAGCAGTTCTTC.

The chain has TRBV6-1 and TRBJ1-2; 11 nucleotides line up with TRBD1. From germline, CDR1 is MNHNS and CDR2 SASEGT. V lost 10 bases, J lost 4 bases, and 8 bases stayed unmatched. The CDR3 covers 14 residues. The CDR3 sequence is CATTPGQGGYGYTF. In DNA form, the CDR3 reads TGTGCCACCACCCCGGGACAGGGGGGCTATGGCTACACCTTC.

In this sample, this clonotype turned up many times. The chain employs TRBV29-1 and TRBJ2-3; a possible D gene is TRBD2 (6 bases). The CDR3 extends over 13 amino acids. Germline V gene lookup returns CDR1 SQVTM and CDR2 ANQGSEA. V lost 7 bases and J 2 bases, leaving 13 bases between the germline ends. CDR3 in DNA: TGCAGCGGGCGGGGCATTACCACAGATACGCAGTATTTT. Its translation: CSGRGITTDTQYF.